This is a list of T cell receptor beta chains from one sample in a study of cytomegalovirus exposure and HLA in healthy donors. TCRdb's table, derived via immunoSEQ multiplex PCR, lists solely in-frame clones and lacks some. The repertoire has 200,000 or so clones, roughly 84% of them found once; the top ten carry over 10%. Sequencing was performed on PBMCs. These receptors were taken from a woman younger than 45 in good health and CMV-seropositive. Both conserved end residues are trimmed from each CDR3.

TRBV27,TRBJ1-2,ATNPLAGAFSGYT
TRBV28,TRBJ2-7,ASSSGTVSYEQY
TRBV28,TRBJ2-1,ASSRLAGGYNEQF
TRBV9,TRBJ2-7,ASSPRPGDSYEQY
TRBV7-8,TRBJ1-1,ASSAEQGPDTEAF
TRBV28,TRBJ1-4,ASSSGLLEKLF
TRBV9,TRBJ2-1,ASSPHTSGTDNEQF
TRBV7-2,TRBJ2-2,ASSLVRQGGTGELF
TRBV15,TRBJ2-1,ATSREMLPGGNEQF
TRBV11-2,TRBJ2-3,ASSPFGTSTDTQY
TRBV19,TRBJ2-2,ASNTDSANTGELF
TRBV2,TRBJ1-2,ASSVSQGSFGYT
TRBV27,TRBJ1-1,ASRNTGGTEAF
TRBV2,TRBJ1-4,ASLTGTGVGKLF
TRBV9,TRBJ2-5,ASSVAAGGKETQY
TRBV5-6,TRBJ1-2,ASSSDRALLTNYGYT
TRBV15,TRBJ2-3,ATSRDGQLTDTQY
TRBV27,TRBJ1-1,ASSPRTGSYINTEAF
TRBV10-2,TRBJ2-7,ASRQRVLADEQY
TRBV5-1,TRBJ2-3,ASTPQGLAITDTQY
TRBV10-3,TRBJ2-7,AIRETLDTRGMGQY
TRBV5-1,TRBJ2-3,ASSLALADPRDTQY
TRBV6-5,TRBJ1-2,ASSNGQTNYGYT
TRBV6-5,TRBJ1-2,ASSYTPTGAHGYT
TRBV5-4,TRBJ2-7,ASSDMGGFAYEQY
TRBV6-5,TRBJ2-3,ATLRDRVSDTQY
TRBV19,TRBJ2-5,ASRRQGQETQY
TRBV9,TRBJ1-2,ASSVDPQGAPGGYT
TRBV9,TRBJ1-5,ASSPTGDGQPQH